A single sample gave rise to the 17 T cell receptor beta chains below, sequenced in a study of blood T cell repertoires in COVID-19. TCRdb's table, derived via immunoSEQ multiplex PCR, lists solely in-frame clones and lacks some. Among around 99,000 clones, approximately 87% were seen once, and the ten largest hold about 20%. The specimen was peripheral blood. These receptors were obtained from a woman aged 55-70 years with acute or convalescent COVID-19.

The chain uses TRBV5-6 and TRBJ2-2; the match to TRBD1 covers 7 bases. CDR3 length equals 15 residues. The V and J ends lost 0 bases and 7 bases, in that order; junction bases with no gene match: 6. Germline V gene data show CDR1 as SGHDT and CDR2 as YYEEEE. In DNA, the CDR3 is TGTGCCAGCAGCTTGGACCGGACAGGAGGCGGGGAGCTGTTTTTT. Its protein product is CASSLDRTGGGELFF.

The chain links TRBV7-8 to TRBJ2-1; 10 bases map to TRBD2. V lost 5 bases to trimming and J lost 5 bases; unmatched junction nucleotides: 12. Germline lookup yields CDR1 SGHVS and CDR2 FQNEAQ. CDR3 length equals 17 residues. CDR3 coding DNA: TGTGCCAGCAGCAGTGGAGCGGGAGGGCGCTTGGACAATGAGCAGTTCTTC. It specifies CASSSGAGGRLDNEQFF.

J is TRBJ1-2 and V is TRBV6-6; D is undetermined. The V end was cut by 2 bases, the J end by 2 bases, with 9 bases between. CDR1 and CDR2 (germline): MNHNY, SVGAGI (reference sequence). This CDR3 comprises 14 residues. The CDR3 loop reads CASSYLGLNYGYTF. DNA for the CDR3: TGTGCCAGCAGTTACCTAGGACTGAACTATGGCTACACCTTC.

The V and J genes are TRBV19 and TRBJ1-5; 9 bases agree with TRBD1. The CDR3 covers 19 residues. The germline V gene encodes CDR1 LNHDA and CDR2 SQIVND (reference sequence). The trim removed 5 bases at V and 2 bases at J, leaving 16 bases unmatched. CDR3 nucleotide sequence: TGTGCCAGTAGTGAGCCGGGACAGGGCTTTTTTGGTGGCAATCAGCCCCAGCATTTT. The encoded protein is CASSEPGQGFFGGNQPQHF. The full variable domain, its missing parts supplied by reference TRBV19 and TRBJ1-5, is DGGITQSPKYLFRKEGQNVTLSCEQNLNHDAMYWYRQDPGQGLRLIYYSQIVNDFQKGDIAEGYSVSREKKESFPLTVTSAQKNPTAFYLCASSEPGQGFFGGNQPQHFGDGTRLSIL.

The chain recombines TRBV3-1 (or the pseudogene TRBV3-2) with TRBJ1-4; tentatively, D is TRBD1 (5 bases). Germline V gene lookup returns CDR1 LGHDT and CDR2 YNNKEL (reference sequence). The CDR3 loop spans 15 amino acids. V shed 4 bases and J shed 5 bases, with 14 bases lying between them. The CDR3 sequence is CASSPRVASNEKLFF. The CDR3 DNA sequence: TGTGCCAGCAGCCCCAGGGTTGCGTCAAATGAAAAACTGTTTTTT.

This chain connects TRBV7-9 to TRBJ1-4; 7 positions match TRBD1. Germline values: CDR1 SEHNR, CDR2 FQNEAQ (reference sequence). The CDR3 is 15 residues long. J gave up 8 bases and V 2 bases, and 8 bases lay outside the gene matches. Here the CDR3 DNA reads TGTGCCAGCAGCTTATCTTCCGGGACAGCCGAAAAACTGTTTTTT. This translates into CASSLSSGTAEKLFF.

V gene TRBV19 combines with J gene TRBJ1-5; 8 nucleotides agree with TRBD1. The germline CDR1 and CDR2 sequences are LNHDA and SQIVND (reference sequence). Unmatched junction bases numbered 6, after V lost 8 bases and J lost 0 bases. The CDR3 contains 15 residues. The CDR3 sequence is CASLQGGYSNQPQHF. CDR3 coding DNA: TGTGCCAGTTTACAGGGGGGGTATAGCAATCAGCCCCAGCATTTT.

The rearrangement uses TRBV27 and TRBJ2-7; no clear D gene. Germline V CDR1 and CDR2: MNHEY, SMNVEV (reference sequence). V lost 2 bases and J lost 5, with 16 bases in between. CDR3 length: 15 residues. For the CDR3, the DNA is TGTGCCAGCAGTTTAAGGTTAAGCGTTAAGAACGAGCAGTACTTC. Translation gives CASSLRLSVKNEQYF.

The rearrangement links TRBV29-1 to TRBJ1-2; D is unclear. The CDR3 length is 13 residues. Per the germline V gene, CDR1 is SQVTM and CDR2 is ANQGSEA. Deletions cut 5 bases from V and 6 bases from J, with 16 bases between. CDR3 protein: CSVPIGRENGYTF. CDR3 coding DNA: TGCAGCGTTCCTATAGGACGGGAGAATGGCTACACCTTC.

The chain couples TRBV7-9 to TRBJ1-4, with D possibly being TRBD1 (5 bases). CDR1 is SEHNR and CDR2 is FQNEAQ in the germline V gene (reference sequence). The CDR3 is made up of 13 amino acids. Trimming removed 7 bases at V and 8 bases at J, with 14 bases between. CDR3 sequence reads: CASTPWGEEKLFF. CDR3 coding DNA: TGTGCCAGCACCCCCTGGGGCGAGGAAAAACTGTTTTTT. The full variable domain, with the rest looked up from reference TRBV7-9 and TRBJ1-4, is DTGVSQNPRHKITKRGQNVTFRCDPISEHNRLYWYRQTLGQGPEFLTYFQNEAQLEKSRLLSDRFSAERPKGSFSTLEIQRTEQGDSAMYLCASTPWGEEKLFFGSGTQLSVL.

This chain links TRBV14 with TRBJ1-2; D is uncertain. Germline V gives CDR1 SGHDN, CDR2 FVKESK. Trimming took off 6 bases at V and 2 bases at J, with 10 bases between the two ends. The CDR3 consists of 13 residues. DNA of the CDR3: TGTGCCAGCAGTCACGACTTAAACTATGGCTACACCTTC. It encodes CASSHDLNYGYTF.

The genes are TRBV18 and TRBJ2-1; 11 bases are a match to TRBD2. The length of the CDR3 is 14 residues. Germline CDR1 reads KGHSH; CDR2 reads LQKENI. V dropped 4 bases and J dropped 6; count of bases not matched to a gene: 2. The CDR3 DNA reads as TGTGCCAGCTCACTTAGCGGGGGGGCCAATGAGCAGTTCTTC. Translating it yields CASSLSGGANEQFF.

The chain combines TRBV6-5 with TRBJ1-2; the D gene is possibly TRBD1 (6 bases). V was cut by 6 bases and J by 3 bases, with 14 bases left in between. The germline gives CDR1 MNHEY, CDR2 SVGAGI. This CDR3 spans 14 amino acids. The CDR3 region is CASRGGLSHYGYTF. In nucleotides, the CDR3 is TGTGCCAGCAGGGGGGGGCTATCCCACTATGGCTACACCTTC.

This chain uses TRBV12-5 with TRBJ1-6; D call uncertain. The CDR3 runs 15 residues. V was pared by 2 bases and J by 10 bases, with 15 bases between. Per the germline V gene, CDR1 is LGHNT and CDR2 is FRNRAP. CDR3 sequence: CASGLSGSGYSPLHF. CDR3 coding DNA: TGTGCTAGTGGTTTGAGCGGTAGTGGGTACTCACCCCTCCACTTT.

The V call is TRBV9, the J call TRBJ1-3; tentatively, D is TRBD1 (5 bases). Germline loops: CDR1 SGDLS, CDR2 YYNGEE. CDR3 length: 16 residues. V was clipped by 3 bases and J by 2 bases, with 15 bases between them. CDR3 in amino acids: CASSGDAGGTGNTIYF. CDR3 bases: TGTGCCAGCAGCGGGGATGCGGGGGGAACTGGAAACACCATATATTTT.

The chain combines TRBV4-3 with TRBJ1-2; D is perhaps TRBD1 (5 bases). The CDR3 is 14 amino acids. V lost 3 bases, J lost 7 bases, and 15 bases lay in between. Germline-derived CDR1 and CDR2 are LGHNA and YSLEER. The CDR3 coding sequence is TGCGCCAGCAGCCAGGGGACTCAGGGCTCTGGCTACACCTTC. Translated: CASSQGTQGSGYTF.

This clone was recorded a few times. This chain links TRBV28 with TRBJ1-5; 7 bases agree with TRBD1. Germline V gives CDR1 MDHEN, CDR2 SYDVKM. The CDR3 extends over 18 amino acids. V trimming: 9 bases; J trimming: 5 bases; junction bases outside the gene matches: 22. For the CDR3, the DNA is TGTGCCAGTATTCAAGACAGGGTAGGTAGGTTTCAGGATCAGCCCCAGCATTTT. Amino acids: CASIQDRVGRFQDQPQHF.